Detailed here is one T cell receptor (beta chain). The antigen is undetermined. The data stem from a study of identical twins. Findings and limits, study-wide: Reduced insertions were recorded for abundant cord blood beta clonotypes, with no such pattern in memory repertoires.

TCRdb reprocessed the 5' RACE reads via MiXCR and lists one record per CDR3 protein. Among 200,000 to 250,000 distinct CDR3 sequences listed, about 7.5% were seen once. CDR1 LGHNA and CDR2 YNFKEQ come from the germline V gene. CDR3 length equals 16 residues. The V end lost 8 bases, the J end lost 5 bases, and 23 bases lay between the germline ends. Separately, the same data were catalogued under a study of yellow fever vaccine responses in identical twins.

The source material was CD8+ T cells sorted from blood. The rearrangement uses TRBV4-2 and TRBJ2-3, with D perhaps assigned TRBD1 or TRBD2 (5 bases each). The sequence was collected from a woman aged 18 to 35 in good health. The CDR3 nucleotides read TGTGCCAGCGGCCCCCCGGGGCCCACCCTAGAAGATACGCAGTATTTT. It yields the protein CASGPPGPTLEDTQYF.